The clone carrying this T cell receptor (beta chain) appeared a single time. This entry belongs to a study of identifying expanded T cells in peripheral blood. The assay was immunoSEQ multiplex PCR, and TCRdb's table has in-frame clones only and misses some. The table has about 52,000 clones, about 80% seen once. The sample consisted of blood. This receptor was obtained from a person between 18 and 75 years old in good health.

This CDR3 is CASSEGEGAGYGYTF. The CDR3 DNA reads TGTGCCAGCAGTGAGGGCGAGGGGGCTGGCTATGGCTACACCTTC. The rearrangement uses TRBV2 and TRBJ1-2; 7 bases agree with TRBD1. Germline CDR1 SNHLY, CDR2 FYNNEI. Germline trimming cut 3 bases from V and 4 bases from J; bases unmatched to any gene: 8. The CDR3 is 15 residues long.